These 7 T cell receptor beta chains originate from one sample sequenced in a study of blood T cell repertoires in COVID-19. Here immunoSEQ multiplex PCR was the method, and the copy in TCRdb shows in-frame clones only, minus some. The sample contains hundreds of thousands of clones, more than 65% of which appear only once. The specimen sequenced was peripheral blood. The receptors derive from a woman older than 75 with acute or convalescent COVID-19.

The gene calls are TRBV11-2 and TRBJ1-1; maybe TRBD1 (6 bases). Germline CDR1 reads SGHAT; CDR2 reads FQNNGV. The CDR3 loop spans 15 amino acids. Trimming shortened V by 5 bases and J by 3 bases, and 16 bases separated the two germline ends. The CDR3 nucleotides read TGTGCCAGCAGCCGCGGACAGCTCCTTTACACTGAAGCTTTCTTT. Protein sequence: CASSRGQLLYTEAFF.

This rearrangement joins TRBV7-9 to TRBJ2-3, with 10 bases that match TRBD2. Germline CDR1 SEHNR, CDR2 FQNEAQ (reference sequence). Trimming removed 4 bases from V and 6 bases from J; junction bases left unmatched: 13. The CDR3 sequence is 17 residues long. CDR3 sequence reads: CASSSPRTSGLSDTQYF. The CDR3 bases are TGTGCCAGCAGCTCCCCCCGGACTAGCGGATTGTCGGATACGCAGTATTTT.

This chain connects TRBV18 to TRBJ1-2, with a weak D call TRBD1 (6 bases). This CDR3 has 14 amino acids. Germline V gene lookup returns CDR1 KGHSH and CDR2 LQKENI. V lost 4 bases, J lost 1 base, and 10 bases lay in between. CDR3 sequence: CASSRSGVNYGYTF. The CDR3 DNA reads TGTGCCAGCTCACGATCAGGGGTTAACTATGGCTACACCTTC.

CDR3 sequence (DNA): TGTGCCAGCAGTTCCCGTGTAGGGGCCCAAACTAACTATGGCTACACCTTC. Translated, it gives CASSSRVGAQTNYGYTF. This chain connects TRBV27 to TRBJ1-2; D may be TRBD1 (5 bases). Trimming shortened V by 4 bases and J by 0 bases, and 18 bases separated the two germline ends. Looked up from germline, CDR1 is MNHEY and CDR2 is SMNVEV (reference sequence). There are 17 residues in the CDR3.

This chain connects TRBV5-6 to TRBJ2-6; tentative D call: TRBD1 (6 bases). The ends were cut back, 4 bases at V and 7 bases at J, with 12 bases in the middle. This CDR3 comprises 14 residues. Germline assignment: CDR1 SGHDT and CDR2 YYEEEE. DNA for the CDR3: TGTGCCAGCAGCGAAGGACAGAGAGCCAACGTCCTGACTTTC. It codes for CASSEGQRANVLTF.

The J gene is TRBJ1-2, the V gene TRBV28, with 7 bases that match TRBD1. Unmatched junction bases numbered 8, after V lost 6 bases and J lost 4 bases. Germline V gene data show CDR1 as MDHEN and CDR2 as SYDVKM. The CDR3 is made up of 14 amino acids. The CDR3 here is CASSSPGQFYGYTF. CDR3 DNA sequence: TGTGCCAGCAGCTCCCCGGGACAGTTCTATGGCTACACCTTC.

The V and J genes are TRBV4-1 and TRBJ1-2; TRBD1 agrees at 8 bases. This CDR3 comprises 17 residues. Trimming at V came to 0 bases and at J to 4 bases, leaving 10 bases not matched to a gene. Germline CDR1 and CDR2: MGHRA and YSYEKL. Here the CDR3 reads CASSQDRSLTGGYGYTF. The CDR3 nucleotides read TGCGCCAGCAGCCAAGATCGGAGCCTTACAGGGGGCTATGGCTACACCTTC.